Listed here are 25 T cell receptor beta chains from one sample, sequenced in a study of beta chain features in type 1 diabetes (dated by TCRdb to the late 2010s). The library was built by means of the immunoSEQ multiplex PCR assay. The entire amount of isolated RNA was reverse transcribed using the High Capacity cDNA Reverse Transcription Kit, so the sequenced TCRB transcripts were expressed ones. In TCRdb, the immuneACCESS table is reduced to in-frame sequences with V and J assigned. These tables do not hold every clone; where another copy was compared, an unresolved V gene accounts for under half, and the others remain unexplained. This sample holds about 620,000 clones; around a sixth were observed only once. Jointly, the top ten make up approximately 0.087% of the sample. Material for sequencing was naive CD4+ T cells from blood. Read against the paper, the sample's cell subset or site label means: true naive CD4+ T cells. The source of these receptors is a young man in good health.

This clone was detected a few times. This rearrangement joins TRBV18 to TRBJ1-2; 9 bases are a match to TRBD1. J gave up 2 bases and V 2 bases, and 6 bases lay outside the gene matches. This CDR3 has 16 amino acids. Germline assignment: CDR1 KGHSH and CDR2 LQKENI. The CDR3 loop reads CASSPSNRGQNYGYTF. CDR3 in DNA: TGTGCCAGCTCACCAAGTAACAGGGGGCAAAACTATGGCTACACCTTC.

On this clone itself: Distinct nucleotide sequences in the sample also encode this CDR3. The gene calls are TRBV18 and TRBJ1-1; D uncertain. The CDR3 extends over 13 amino acids. Germline loops: CDR1 KGHSH, CDR2 LQKENI. Trimming cost V 1 base and J 2 bases, with 5 bases left between them. CDR3 coding DNA: TGTGCCAGCTCACCACAGGTTAACACTGAAGCTTTCTTT. Protein product: CASSPQVNTEAFF.

V and J are TRBV27 and TRBJ2-3, with 9 bases lining up with TRBD2. Trimming at V came to 4 bases and at J to 3 bases, leaving 5 bases not matched to a gene. The CDR3 sequence is 15 residues long. CDR1 and CDR2 (germline): MNHEY, SMNVEV (reference sequence). CDR3 sequence: CASSYSGSGTDTQYF. The CDR3 region has the DNA TGTGCCAGCAGTTATAGCGGGAGTGGGACAGATACGCAGTATTTT.

The chain is built from TRBV7-9 and TRBJ1-5, with D hard to call. V was cut by 1 base and J by 1 base, with 5 bases left in between. The CDR3 totals 14 residues. Germline lookup yields CDR1 SEHNR and CDR2 FQNEAQ (reference sequence). The CDR3 region has the DNA TGTGCCAGCAGCTTAGGCGTCAGCAATCAGCCCCAGCATTTT. Its protein product is CASSLGVSNQPQHF.

This clone was counted a few times. The chain joins TRBV4-1 to TRBJ2-3, with TRBD2 identical over 10 bases. V lost 1 base to trimming and J lost 2 bases; unmatched junction nucleotides: 6. Germline-derived CDR1 and CDR2 are MGHRA and YSYEKL. CDR3 length equals 17 residues. The CDR3 coding sequence is TGCGCCAGCAGCCAAGTACTAGCGGGAATCTACACAGATACGCAGTATTTT. Amino acids: CASSQVLAGIYTDTQYF.

In this sample, this clone turned up a few times. The genes are TRBV28 and TRBJ2-1, with no clear D. CDR1 is MDHEN and CDR2 is SYDVKM in the germline V gene. With 7 bases removed from V and 3 bases from J, the gap between germline ends came to 10 bases. CDR3 length: 13 residues. The CDR3 sequence is CASTSALYNEQFF. CDR3 in DNA: TGTGCCAGCACTTCCGCCCTCTACAATGAGCAGTTCTTC.

The rearrangement links TRBV29-1 to TRBJ2-2; D call uncertain. Germline CDR1 reads SQVTM; CDR2 reads ANQGSEA. The CDR3 is 14 amino acids. V lost 1 base and J lost 5, with 11 bases in between. CDR3: CSVEGERRTGELFF. The CDR3 bases are TGCAGCGTTGAAGGTGAGCGTCGTACCGGGGAGCTGTTTTTT.

The V gene is TRBV7-8, the J gene TRBJ2-5; the match to TRBD2 covers 9 bases. The CDR3 is made up of 15 amino acids. After removal of 1 base from V and 9 bases from J, the junction contained 9 bases not matched to a gene. CDR1 is SGHVS, CDR2 FQNEAQ, per germline. The CDR3 spells CASSLGLAEGRAQYF. As DNA, the CDR3 is TGTGCCAGCAGCTTAGGACTAGCGGAGGGGAGGGCCCAGTACTTC.

V is TRBV7-9 and J is TRBJ1-2; D gene unclear. The V gene lost 4 bases and the J gene lost 3 bases, with 9 bases spanning the gap. Germline V gene lookup returns CDR1 SEHNR and CDR2 FQNEAQ (reference sequence). CDR3 length: 13 amino acids. CDR3 nucleotide sequence: TGTGCCAGCAGCTCGACCGCGGACTATGGCTACACCTTC. It specifies CASSSTADYGYTF.

A remark on this clone: Distinct nucleotide sequences in the sample also encode this CDR3. The chain uses TRBV18 and TRBJ2-5, with D unclear. Trimming shortened V by 2 bases and J by 1 base, and 2 bases separated the two germline ends. This CDR3 comprises 12 residues. Germline V gene data show CDR1 as KGHSH and CDR2 as LQKENI. The CDR3 sequence: CASSPSQETQYF. DNA for the CDR3: TGTGCCAGCTCACCAAGCCAAGAGACCCAGTACTTC.

This clone showed up just a few times. This specimen includes other DNA sequences encoding the same CDR3. J is TRBJ1-1 and V is TRBV9; D call uncertain. Germline lookup yields CDR1 SGDLS and CDR2 YYNGEE. Trimming removed 0 bases at V and 0 bases at J, with 9 bases between. This CDR3 has 15 amino acids. CDR3 protein: CASSVVGQMNTEAFF. As DNA, the CDR3 is TGTGCCAGCAGCGTAGTAGGGCAGATGAACACTGAAGCTTTCTTT.

This sequence joins TRBV6-1 and TRBJ1-2; TRBD1 might be the D (6 bases). In germline, CDR1 is MNHNS, CDR2 SASEGT. Between the trimmed V and J ends, which lost 6 bases and 2 bases, there was a span of 16 bases. The CDR3 contains 15 residues. CDR3 nucleotide sequence: TGTGCCAGCAGCCCCGATGGGGGCCCCAACTATGGCTACACCTTC. Protein: CASSPDGGPNYGYTF.

This clone was counted a few times. The same CDR3 can be traced to other DNA sequences in this sample. The rearrangement uses TRBV6-5 and TRBJ1-5; unclear D gene. The CDR3 has 15 residues. V was clipped by 0 bases and J by 3 bases, with 9 bases between them. The germline V gene has CDR1 MNHEY and CDR2 SVGAGI. The CDR3 sequence is CASSYSGGLNQPQHF. The CDR3 bases are TGTGCCAGCAGTTACTCTGGAGGGCTCAATCAGCCCCAGCATTTT.

This clone is a singleton in its sample. This rearrangement joins TRBV7-2 to TRBJ2-3; weak D call: TRBD2 (6 bases). The CDR3 extends over 16 amino acids. Between the trimmed V and J ends, which lost 5 bases and 4 bases, there was a span of 19 bases. CDR1 and CDR2 (germline): SGHTA, FQGNSA. In nucleotides, the CDR3 is TGTGCCAGCAGCATGCAAGGCGGGAAGTGGTCAGATACGCAGTATTTT. The encoded protein is CASSMQGGKWSDTQYF.

This clone came up a few times. The V gene is TRBV7-3, the J gene TRBJ1-1; D possibly corresponds to TRBD1 (5 bases). This CDR3 is 16 amino acids long. Trimming shortened V by 5 bases and J by 7 bases, and 23 bases separated the two germline ends. Germline V CDR1 and CDR2: SGHTA, FQGTGA. CDR3 bases: TGTGCCAGCAGCCCGGCCGGGGGGGTGAACAAGGGTGAAGCTTTCTTT. It is translated as CASSPAGGVNKGEAFF.

The V and J genes are TRBV28 and TRBJ2-7; 7 nucleotides agree with TRBD2. V gave up 9 bases and J gave up 3 bases; unmatched junction bases: 8. The CDR3 loop spans 13 amino acids. The germline CDR1 and CDR2 sequences are MDHEN and SYDVKM. The CDR3 DNA reads as TGTGCCAGTACTACTAGCGTTCTCTACGAGCAGTACTTC. Translation gives CASTTSVLYEQYF.

The chain couples TRBV5-1 to TRBJ2-1, with 7 positions matching TRBD2. The CDR3 covers 15 residues. Germline CDR1 reads SGHRS; CDR2 reads YFSETQ. Trimming took 0 bases from V and 9 from J; bases not matched to a gene: 9. CDR3 region: CASSLARTGGFEQFF. CDR3 in DNA: TGCGCCAGCAGCTTGGCCCGGACGGGGGGATTTGAGCAGTTCTTC.

This clone was picked up a small number of times. The gene calls are TRBV29-1 and TRBJ1-1; weak D call: TRBD1 (5 bases). Germline assignment: CDR1 SQVTM and CDR2 ANQGSEA. V lost 5 bases and J lost 1, with 11 bases in between. There are 13 residues in the CDR3. CDR3 in amino acids: CSVKSGTNTEAFF. Here the CDR3 DNA reads TGCAGCGTTAAATCAGGGACGAACACTGAAGCTTTCTTT.

The rearrangement joins TRBV4-2 to TRBJ2-7; no reliable D call. CDR3 length equals 15 residues. Trimming stripped 1 base from V and 0 bases from J, with 10 bases between. Germline V gene sequence: CDR1 LGHNA, CDR2 YNFKEQ. CDR3 sequence reads: CASSQVRQNSYEQYF. The CDR3 coding sequence is TGTGCCAGCAGCCAAGTCCGGCAAAACTCCTACGAGCAGTACTTC.

This rearrangement joins TRBV7-6 to TRBJ1-1; no definite D call. Germline values: CDR1 SGHVS, CDR2 FNYEAQ. Trimming stripped 3 bases from V and 6 bases from J, with 8 bases between. This CDR3 has 12 residues. The CDR3 DNA follows: TGTGCCAGCAGCTTTTTCGGGGCTGAAGCTTTCTTT. This gives the protein CASSFFGAEAFF.

This clone was found a few times. This chain uses TRBV19 with TRBJ1-4; unclear D gene. Per the germline V gene, CDR1 is LNHDA and CDR2 is SQIVND (reference sequence). The length of the CDR3 is 13 residues. Trimming took 7 bases from V and 8 from J, leaving 14 bases between them. The CDR3 nucleotides read TGTGCCAGTACGGGCCCTGCGAGGGAAAAACTGTTTTTT. Amino acids: CASTGPAREKLFF.

The V and J genes are TRBV9 and TRBJ1-2, with 8 positions matching TRBD1. The CDR3 extends over 13 amino acids. Germline values: CDR1 SGDLS, CDR2 YYNGEE. V was clipped by 3 bases and J by 4 bases; unmatched bases: 2. The CDR3 spells CASSDGQGYGYTF. The CDR3 DNA reads TGTGCCAGCAGCGACGGACAGGGCTATGGCTACACCTTC.

CDR3 bases: TGCGCCAGCAGCCACGGTACGGGGAAAAGGGAGCAGTACTTC. Its protein product is CASSHGTGKREQYF. The rearrangement uses TRBV4-3 and TRBJ2-7, with D possibly matching TRBD2 (5 bases). The CDR3 totals 14 residues. V shed 3 bases and J shed 7 bases, with 16 bases lying between them. The germline V gene has CDR1 LGHNA and CDR2 YSLEER.

The chain joins TRBV6-5 to TRBJ1-1, with TRBD1 as a possible D gene (6 bases). Per the germline V gene, CDR1 is MNHEY and CDR2 is SVGAGI. The length of the CDR3 is 14 residues. Trimming cost V 4 bases and J 1 base, with 10 bases left between them. The CDR3 here is CASSSQGRNTEAFF. CDR3 coding DNA: TGTGCCAGCAGTTCACAGGGTAGGAACACTGAAGCTTTCTTT.

A few counts support this clone. The chain has TRBV28 and TRBJ2-1, with D unclear. V lost 5 bases, J lost 7 bases, and 18 bases lay in between. CDR1 MDHEN and CDR2 SYDVKM come from the germline V gene. This CDR3 is built from 15 residues. The CDR3 region is CASSPTLLVGNEQFF. The CDR3 DNA follows: TGTGCCAGCAGTCCAACCCTACTGGTCGGAAATGAGCAGTTCTTC.